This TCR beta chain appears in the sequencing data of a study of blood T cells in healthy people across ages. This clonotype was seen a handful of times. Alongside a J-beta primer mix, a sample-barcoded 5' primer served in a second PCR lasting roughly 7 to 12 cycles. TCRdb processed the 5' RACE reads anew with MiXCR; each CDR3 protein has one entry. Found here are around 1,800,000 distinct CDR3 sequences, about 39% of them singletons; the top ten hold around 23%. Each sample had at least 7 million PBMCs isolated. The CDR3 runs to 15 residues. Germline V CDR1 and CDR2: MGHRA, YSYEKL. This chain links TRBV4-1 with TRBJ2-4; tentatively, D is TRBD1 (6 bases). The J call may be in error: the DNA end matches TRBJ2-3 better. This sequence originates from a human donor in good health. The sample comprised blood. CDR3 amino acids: CASSQGSRQAGAQYF. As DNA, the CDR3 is TGCGCCAGCAGCCAAGGATCTAGGCAGGCAGGGGCGCAGTATTTT.